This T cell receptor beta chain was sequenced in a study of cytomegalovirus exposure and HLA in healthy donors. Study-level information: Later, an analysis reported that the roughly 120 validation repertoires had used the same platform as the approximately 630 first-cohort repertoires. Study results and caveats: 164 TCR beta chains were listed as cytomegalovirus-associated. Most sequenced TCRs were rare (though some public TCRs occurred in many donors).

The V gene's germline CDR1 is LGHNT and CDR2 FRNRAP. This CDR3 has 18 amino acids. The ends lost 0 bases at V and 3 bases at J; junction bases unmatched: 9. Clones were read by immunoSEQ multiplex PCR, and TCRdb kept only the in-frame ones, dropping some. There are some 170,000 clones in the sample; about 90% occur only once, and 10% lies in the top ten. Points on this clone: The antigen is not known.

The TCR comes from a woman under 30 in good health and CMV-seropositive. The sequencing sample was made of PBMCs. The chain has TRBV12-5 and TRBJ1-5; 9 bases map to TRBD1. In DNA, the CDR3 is TGTGCTAGTGGTTTGGTACGAGGCGGACAGGGGAACAATCAGCCCCAGCATTTT. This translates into CASGLVRGGQGNNQPQHF.